These T cell receptor beta chains were read from a single sample in a study of blood T cell repertoires in COVID-19. Data came from immunoSEQ multiplex PCR; TCRdb stores just in-frame clones and leaves some out. The table shows 90,000 to 110,000 clones, with approximately 80% occurring only once. Sample: peripheral blood. These receptors all stem from a woman aged 45-60 years with acute or convalescent COVID-19. Both conserved end residues are part of each CDR3. Clone size is shown for a subset of rows, as once, few, many or a class of expanded clone.

v_gene,j_gene,abundance,CDR3aa
TRBV28,TRBJ2-4,NA,CASSSFGGDRGPKNIQYF
TRBV19,TRBJ1-1,once,CASSVTDRAAEAFF
TRBV3-1/TRBV3-2,TRBJ2-2,NA,CASSQALGGAEELFF
TRBV2,TRBJ2-2,NA,CASSARTGETGELFF
TRBV4-2,TRBJ2-3,NA,CASSQDLAGGLTDTQYF
TRBV7-2,TRBJ1-2,NA,CASSLELGQGLGGYTF
TRBV5-1,TRBJ2-2,NA,CASSPRTGAGTGELFF
TRBV15,TRBJ1-4,NA,CATSPRTATNEKLFF
TRBV24-1,TRBJ1-2,NA,CATSDTTGGKNYGYTF
TRBV6-4,TRBJ1-2,NA,CASSDDGAGGIYGYTF
TRBV5-6,TRBJ1-1,NA,CASSLQDRPNTEAFF
TRBV5-1,TRBJ2-7,NA,CASSLTGPTYEQYF
TRBV9,TRBJ2-1,NA,CASSVAGAGNEQFF
TRBV2,TRBJ1-1,NA,CASRPGQGGTEAFF
TRBV19,TRBJ1-2,NA,CASYKGEDYGYTF
TRBV6-5,TRBJ2-7,once,CASRLTGGDEQYF
TRBV4-2,TRBJ2-2,NA,CASSQESLNTGELFF
TRBV7-8,TRBJ2-7,NA,CASSRGQGRNEQYF
TRBV6-1,TRBJ1-2,NA,CASSEAGAGYGYTF
TRBV28,TRBJ2-7,NA,CASSTSSTGLTYEQYF
TRBV18,TRBJ1-2,once,CASSLGTGRNYGYTF
TRBV5-1,TRBJ1-1,NA,CASSLGRGTTEAFF
TRBV29-1,TRBJ1-1,once,CSVDGKGLLGAFF
TRBV5-1,TRBJ1-2,NA,CASSFIAGGADYGYTF
TRBV14,TRBJ2-5,NA,CASSQETIRETQYF
TRBV10-3,TRBJ2-7,NA,CAIRLGGEGEQYF
TRBV19,TRBJ2-5,NA,CASSRGQGLAGQETQYF
TRBV19,TRBJ1-4,NA,CATGGRANEKLFF
TRBV30,TRBJ1-2,NA,CAWSGRGIVYGYTF
TRBV20-1,TRBJ1-2,NA,CTGVGLEGYTF
TRBV19,TRBJ1-4,NA,CASSIPRSATNEKLFF
TRBV10-3,TRBJ2-1,NA,CAISEEASVEQFF
TRBV12-3/TRBV12-4,TRBJ2-7,NA,CASSNRYEQYF
TRBV30,TRBJ1-2,NA,CAWSQGNYGYTF
TRBV6-1,TRBJ2-7,NA,CASSEPIDRRYEQYF
TRBV30,TRBJ1-4,NA,CAWGGQGVEKLFF
TRBV25-1,TRBJ2-3,NA,CASRAAPTDTQYF
TRBV5-5,TRBJ1-5,NA,CASSVGQGDQPQHF
TRBV28,TRBJ1-4,NA,CASSSAGAGDEKLFF